The T cell receptor beta chain under discussion was sequenced for a study of cytomegalovirus exposure and HLA in healthy donors. V was pared by 5 bases and J by 9 bases, with 11 bases of the junction left unmatched. The CDR3 contains 15 residues. Germline V gives CDR1 SGHTA, CDR2 FQGNSA. Primers: 60 Vbeta forward and 13 Jbeta reverse. Profiled with immunoSEQ multiplex PCR; TCRdb holds only in-frame clones, not every one. The repertoire holds approximately 100,000 clones, with roughly 76% as singletons. The V call is TRBV7-2, the J call TRBJ2-1; 9 bases map to TRBD2. The TCR originated in a man aged 35 to 55 in good health and CMV-seronegative. Sequences were obtained from PBMCs. The CDR3 DNA sequence: TGTGCCAGCAGCCCCTCCCGAAAAGCGGGGGGTGAGCAGTTCTTC. It codes for CASSPSRKAGGEQFF.